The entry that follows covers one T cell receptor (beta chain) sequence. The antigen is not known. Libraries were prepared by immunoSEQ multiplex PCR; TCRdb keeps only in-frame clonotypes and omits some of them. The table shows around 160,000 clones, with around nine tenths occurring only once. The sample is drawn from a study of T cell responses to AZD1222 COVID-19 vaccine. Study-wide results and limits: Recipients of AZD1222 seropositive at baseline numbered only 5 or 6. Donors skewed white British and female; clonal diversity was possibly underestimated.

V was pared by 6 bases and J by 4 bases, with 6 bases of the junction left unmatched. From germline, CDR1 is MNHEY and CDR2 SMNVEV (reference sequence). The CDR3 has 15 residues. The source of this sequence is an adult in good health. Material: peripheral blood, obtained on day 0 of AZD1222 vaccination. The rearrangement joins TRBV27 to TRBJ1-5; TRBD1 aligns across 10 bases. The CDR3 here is CASRAGQGKNQPQHF. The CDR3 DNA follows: TGTGCCAGCAGGGCGGGACAGGGGAAAAATCAGCCCCAGCATTTT.